Listed below are T cell receptor beta chains from one sample, sequenced in a study of blood T cell repertoires in COVID-19. Only in-frame clones appear in the TCRdb table, and some are missing; sequencing was by immunoSEQ multiplex PCR. The data hold more than 110,000 clones, with about 79% observed a single time. Sequenced input: peripheral blood. These receptor sequences come from a woman of 80 years or more with active or convalescent COVID-19. Both conserved end residues are part of each CDR3. The D gene is left open where the match is weak. For some rows the clone size is stated as once, few or many, or as a class when expanded; others skip it.

D,V,size,J,length,DNA,CDR3
-,TRBV6-1,few,TRBJ2-2,14,TGTGCCAGCAGTGAACAGCGACGCACCGGGGAGCTGTTTTTT,CASSEQRRTGELFF
TRBD1,TRBV6-5,few,TRBJ1-2,13,TGTGCCAGCAGCTTAGACAGGGTCGATGGCTACACCTTC,CASSLDRVDGYTF
-,TRBV28,once,TRBJ1-2,15,TGTGCCAGCAGCTTACATCCGGACACCAACTATGGCTACACCTTC,CASSLHPDTNYGYTF
-,TRBV5-1,-,TRBJ2-3,16,TGCGCCAGCAGCTTGGCCGGAGGGGCGGGCACAGATACGCAGTATTTT,CASSLAGGAGTDTQYF
TRBD1,TRBV25-1,-,TRBJ1-5,13,TGTGCCAGCCGCGGGACAGAGAATCAGCCCCAGCATTTT,CASRGTENQPQHF
-,TRBV7-3,-,TRBJ2-7,15,TGTGCCAGCAGCTCCCGACCGGGACAAGACTACGAGCAGTACTTC,CASSSRPGQDYEQYF
TRBD1,TRBV2,-,TRBJ2-1,14,TGTGCCAGCAGCGGGACAGACACCTACAATGAGCAGTTCTTC,CASSGTDTYNEQFF
-,TRBV14,-,TRBJ1-3,15,TGTGCCAGCAGCCGAGCCGGACTGTCCGGAAACACCATATATTTT,CASSRAGLSGNTIYF
TRBD1,TRBV2,-,TRBJ1-6,16,TGTGCCAGCAGTGAGGAGGGGGCGGGTATTCCGTCACCCCTCCACTTT,CASSEEGAGIPSPLHF
TRBD2,TRBV7-2,-,TRBJ2-2,18,TGTGCCAGCAGCTTAATTCTAGCGGGGGGGATATCCACCGGGGAGCTGTTTTTT,CASSLILAGGISTGELFF
TRBD1,TRBV5-1,-,TRBJ2-1,15,TGCGCCAGCAGCACCGGACAGGGGACCTACAATGAGCAGTTCTTC,CASSTGQGTYNEQFF
TRBD2,TRBV5-1,-,TRBJ2-5,18,TGCGCCAGCAGCTTGGTTACTAGCGGGGCGCCCTCCCAAGAGACCCAGTACTTC,CASSLVTSGAPSQETQYF
-,TRBV4-3,-,TRBJ1-4,16,TGCGCCAGCAGCCAGGACGTCGGAGGGGCGGTAGAAAAACTGTTTTTT,CASSQDVGGAVEKLFF
-,TRBV6-5,-,TRBJ2-7,14,TGTGCCAGCAGGTACCGGGACAAGCCCTACGAGCAGTACTTC,CASRYRDKPYEQYF
-,TRBV2,once,TRBJ1-2,12,TGTGCCAGCCAGGGGACGGACTATGGCTACACCTTC,CASQGTDYGYTF
TRBD2,TRBV19,-,TRBJ2-3,16,TGTGCCAGTAGCCCCCGACTAGCGAGAAGCACAGATACGCAGTATTTT,CASSPRLARSTDTQYF
-,TRBV12-3/TRBV12-4,-,TRBJ1-1,13,TGTGCCAGCAGTTTATCAGGGATCACTGAAGCTTTCTTT,CASSLSGITEAFF
TRBD1,TRBV5-1,-,TRBJ2-7,17,TGCGCCAGCAGCTTGGCATCAGTGGGACAGGGGATCTACGAGCAGTACTTC,CASSLASVGQGIYEQYF
TRBD2,TRBV19,-,TRBJ2-3,15,TGTGCCAGTAGTTTTCGACTAGCGGACACAGATACGCAGTATTTT,CASSFRLADTDTQYF
-,TRBV28,-,TRBJ2-7,13,TGTGCCAGCAGTTCCACTTTCGTACAGGGTCAAAGTTTC,CASSSTFVQGQSF
-,TRBV5-1,few,TRBJ1-1,16,TGCGCCAGCAGCTTGGATGTAGGGGGTTCGAACACTGAAGCTTTCTTT,CASSLDVGGSNTEAFF
-,TRBV19,-,TRBJ1-1,16,TGTGCCAGTAGTATAGTCTGGCGGAGAATGAACACTGAAGCTTTCTTT,CASSIVWRRMNTEAFF
-,TRBV16,-,TRBJ1-2,13,TGTGCCAGCAGCCCCCCGGACAGAAATGGCTACACCTTC,CASSPPDRNGYTF
TRBD1,TRBV5-4,-,TRBJ1-1,14,TGTGCCAGCAGCTCCGGACAGGGGAGGACTGAAGCTTTCTTT,CASSSGQGRTEAFF
-,TRBV14,-,TRBJ1-6,15,TGTGCCAGCAGCCAAGAAAGGACACCGAATTCACCCCTCCACTTT,CASSQERTPNSPLHF
-,TRBV9,few,TRBJ1-1,14,TGTGCCAGCAGCGTAGTGTCAGGCGGGACTGAAGCTTTCTTT,CASSVVSGGTEAFF